This T cell receptor beta chain came from a study of PD-1 blockade in classical Hodgkin lymphoma (TCRdb year 2020). About the investigation overall: Nivolumab dosing was 3 mg/kg intravenously every 2 weeks, continuing until either disease progression or unacceptable toxicity. The study used CyTOF and TCR beta sequencing to define a peripheral blood immune signature of response to PD-1 blockade in classical Hodgkin lymphoma.

The V and J ends are trimmed by 2 bases and 10 bases, leaving 9 bases between them. From a lookup of the germline V gene, CDR1 and CDR2 are SGHRS and YFSETQ. The CDR3 contains 11 residues, cysteine and phenylalanine counted. Only the CDR3 part of the read is kept: 33 bases, read in frame from the first base. Genomic DNA was isolated using the Qiagen DNeasy kit from unsorted PBMCs as well as from negatively selected CD4+ and CD8+ fractions. TCR beta CDR3 regions were subjected to amplification by immunoSEQ multiplex PCR with primers that anneal to V and J segments. A synthetic immune receptor repertoire was used to minimize amplification bias, and remaining bias was computationally removed after sequencing. Per the source publication's procedure: Custom Python scripts were used to quantify repertoire diversity as the Shannon entropy index. Unsorted, CD4+ and CD8+ repertoires were examined separately, except in combined analyses, for which CD4+ and CD8+ sequences were merged in silico. Clonal expansion was defined as at least a 2-fold frequency increase after treatment relative to C1D1, with a pseudocount of 0.5 for undetected baseline clones. Clones with 0 or 1 copy at C1D1 were classified as singleton clones, and clones with 2 or more copies were classified as non-singleton clones. By matching protein sequences in sorted samples from the same patient, clones expanded in unsorted samples were annotated as CD4+, CD8+ or unknown. Diversity changes from C1D1 to C4D1 were tested in paired samples using Wilcoxon tests. TCRdb mirrors the immuneACCESS table, restricted to in-frame sequences. Some clones are absent from its copies; in checked studies, under half trace to an unresolved V gene, and the reason for the others is unknown. D and trimming were read from the DNA, whereas the V and J calls and clone size are those reported in that table. This sample is represented by approximately 90,000 clones; 92% of them were singletons. Approximately 2.5% of the sample comes from the top ten.

On this clone: The antigen it recognizes is unknown. No much larger clonotype is one base removed from it; base qualities were not supplied.

Results the study describes overall, beyond this receptor: By C4D1, a significant rise was seen in CD4+ TCR diversity but not in CD8+ TCR diversity (p=0.0027 vs p=0.16), and the rise was most apparent among complete responders (p=0.02). Baseline diversity similar to that of newly diagnosed patients was observed in trial patients achieving complete response, whereas significantly lower diversity was observed in partial responders and progressors. Lower diversity was observed in patients in whom nivolumab was started less than 1 year after ASCT, and these patients were excluded from later analyses so that confounding by immune reconstitution would be avoided. Baseline TCR diversity was reported as lower in newly diagnosed patients than in healthy donors, and lower still in relapsed/refractory patients. The study was limited to a single clinical trial cohort, and causes of repertoire differences, possibly disease activity or prior therapy, remained undefined.

Per the publication, the time point label means: cycle 2 day 1 (C2D1) of nivolumab. Relapse after autologous stem cell transplantation had occurred in all trial patients, and cohorts A, B and C were distinguished by prior brentuximab vedotin exposure. The trial cohort comprised about 60 patients with relapsed/refractory classical Hodgkin lymphoma whose best overall responses were complete response, partial response or progressive disease. Single-agent nivolumab was administered to trial patients in the multi-cohort phase II CheckMate 205 trial. Best overall response was determined by an independent review committee according to the 2007 International Working Group response criteria. PBMCs from the trial were collected at three points: immediately before nivolumab initiation (C1D1), and during therapy at cycle 2 day 1 and cycle 4 day 1. Peripheral blood was collected in 8 mL Vacutainer Cell Preparation Tubes, from which PBMCs were isolated by centrifugation and then cryopreserved.

The chain is assembled from TRBV5-1 and TRBJ1-2, with a tentative D gene TRBD1 over 5 matching bases. The sample consisted of peripheral blood mononuclear cells (PBMCs), taken before the second cycle of nivolumab. This receptor was obtained from a human donor with classical Hodgkin lymphoma. At the DNA level, the sequence is TGCGCCAGCAGCTTTGGGACCGACTACACCTTC. The translation is CASSFGTDYTF.